The 28 T cell receptor beta chains listed next were all sequenced from one sample in a study of OX40 agonist ivuxolimab in advanced cancers. Generated by immunoSEQ multiplex PCR, the TCRdb table keeps only in-frame clones and is missing some. The data contain about 150,000 clones, around 94% of them singletons. This material consisted of CD4+ or CD8+ T cells sorted from blood, taken in a trial of the OX40 agonist ivuxolimab. The receptor source for this set is an adult with an advanced solid tumor such as melanoma, head and neck, liver or kidney cancer.

V and J are TRBV19 and TRBJ2-1, with 8 bases aligning to TRBD2. The CDR3 consists of 13 residues. With 8 bases clipped from V and 4 bases from J, the junction kept 4 bases outside the gene matches. Germline CDR1 LNHDA, CDR2 SQIVND (reference sequence). The CDR3 protein is CASHRGGYNEQFF. The CDR3 DNA reads as TGTGCCAGTCACCGGGGGGGATACAATGAGCAGTTCTTC.

V usage is TRBV5-1 and J usage is TRBJ1-4; the D is unclear. Trimming removed 5 bases from V and 8 bases from J, with 13 bases in between. Germline loops: CDR1 SGHRS, CDR2 YFSETQ. There are 13 residues in the CDR3. The CDR3, as DNA: TGCGCCAGCAGTCAACAGTCGTCCGAAAAACTGTTTTTT. Translating it yields CASSQQSSEKLFF. Variable domain in full (rest from reference TRBV5-1 and TRBJ1-4): KAGVTQTPRYLIKTRGQQVTLSCSPISGHRSVSWYQQTPGQGLQFLFEYFSETQRNKGNFPGRFSGRQFSNSRSEMNVSTLELGDSALYLCASSQQSSEKLFFGSGTQLSVL.

This chain links TRBV7-2 with TRBJ1-6; D remains unclear. This CDR3 is 18 amino acids long. Trimming left V 6 bases short and J 0 bases short, with 18 bases between. Per germline, CDR1 SGHTA and CDR2 FQGNSA. CDR3 residues: CASSPRVQDLSYNSPLHF. In nucleotides, the CDR3 is TGTGCCAGCAGTCCAAGGGTCCAGGATCTCTCCTATAATTCACCCCTCCACTTT.

This chain joins TRBV10-3 and TRBJ2-7, with 7 nucleotides matching TRBD1. V lost 8 bases and J lost 1; bases outside the gene matches: 2. The CDR3 extends over 12 amino acids. Germline V gene sequence: CDR1 ENHRY, CDR2 SYGVKD. As DNA, the CDR3 is TGTGCCATCGGGACAGCGTCCTACGAGCAGTACTTC. Its translation: CAIGTASYEQYF.

The J gene is TRBJ1-2, the V gene TRBV5-1; no firm D call. CDR1 and CDR2 from the germline V gene are SGHRS and YFSETQ. The CDR3 runs to 18 residues. V lost 0 bases, J lost 0 bases, and 18 bases lay in between. CDR3 in DNA: TGCGCCAGCAGCTTGGGGCCTTTGACAACCCCTTCTAACTATGGCTACACCTTC. Amino acids: CASSLGPLTTPSNYGYTF.

The chain uses TRBV14 and TRBJ2-5, with TRBD2 identical over 10 bases. The CDR3 is 16 amino acids. V lost 5 bases and J lost 5; bases outside the gene matches: 11. Germline CDR1 is SGHDN and CDR2 is FVKESK. The CDR3 nucleotides are TGTGCCAGCAGCGACCTCTTAGCGGGGGGATCGGAGACCCAGTACTTC. Residues: CASSDLLAGGSETQYF.

This rearrangement joins TRBV11-3 to TRBJ2-2, with TRBD2 matching over 7 bases. The length of the CDR3 is 16 residues. The junction had 7 bases not matched to a gene; V was cut back by 5 bases and J by 1 base. Germline CDR1 reads SGHNT; CDR2 reads YENEEA. This CDR3 reads CASSERAGLNTGELFF. In DNA, the CDR3 is TGTGCCAGCAGCGAGAGAGCGGGGCTGAACACCGGGGAGCTGTTTTTT.

The rearrangement joins TRBV10-2 to TRBJ2-3; the match to TRBD2 covers 10 bases. This CDR3 region has 16 residues. With V trimmed by 6 bases and J by 6 bases, 12 bases remained unmatched. CDR1 is WSHSY and CDR2 is SAAADI in the germline V gene. The CDR3 DNA reads as TGCGCCAGCAGCACCTGGCGAGCGGGGGGGGGCGATACGCAGTATTTT. The encoded protein is CASSTWRAGGGDTQYF.

The chain combines TRBV7-2 with TRBJ1-1; no definite D call. The CDR3 has 14 residues. Germline CDR1 is SGHTA and CDR2 is FQGNSA. The V gene lost 3 bases and the J gene lost 1 base, with 9 bases spanning the gap. As DNA, the CDR3 is TGTGCCAGCAGCTTGTCTGCTTCGAACACTGAAGCTTTCTTT. The encoded protein is CASSLSASNTEAFF.

The J gene is TRBJ2-7, the V gene TRBV10-3; TRBD2 agrees at 9 bases. Trimming at V came to 0 bases and at J to 4 bases, leaving 7 bases not matched to a gene. This CDR3 contains 16 residues. Per the germline V gene, CDR1 is ENHRY and CDR2 is SYGVKD. The CDR3: CAISESGREGFYEQYF. CDR3 DNA: TGTGCCATCAGTGAGTCAGGGCGGGAGGGATTTTACGAGCAGTACTTC.

This clone was observed a few times. This chain connects TRBV10-3 to TRBJ1-1; D uncertain. Trimming took 4 bases from V and 4 from J, leaving 7 bases between them. CDR3 length equals 12 residues. The germline gives CDR1 ENHRY, CDR2 SYGVKD. The CDR3: CAISGLSTEAFF. The DNA of the CDR3 is TGTGCCATCAGTGGATTGAGCACTGAAGCTTTCTTT.

The chain combines TRBV6-6 with TRBJ2-5; a possible D gene is TRBD2 (7 bases). Trimming shortened V by 0 bases and J by 5 bases, and 16 bases separated the two germline ends. Germline assignment: CDR1 MNHNY and CDR2 SVGAGI (reference sequence). The CDR3 sequence is 16 residues long. The CDR3 coding sequence is TGTGCCAGCAGTTACTCGGGTTTTAGGGGGGGGGAGACCCAGTACTTC. Its protein is CASSYSGFRGGETQYF.

The genes are TRBV23-1 and TRBJ2-3; perhaps TRBD2 as D (7 bases). TRBV23-1 has ORF status, its function being uncertain. The CDR3 length is 16 residues. The V and J ends lost 0 bases and 2 bases respectively, with 12 bases between them. In DNA, the CDR3 is TGCGCCAGCAGTCAATCGTTAGGGGGGGACACAGATACGCAGTATTTT. Encoded protein: CASSQSLGGDTDTQYF.

The V and J genes are TRBV7-2 and TRBJ1-2; 7 nucleotides align to TRBD1. J was trimmed by 8 bases and V by 7 bases; bases with no gene match: 13. The CDR3 has 14 residues. From germline, CDR1 is SGHTA and CDR2 FQGNSA. The CDR3 region is CASIPDRDRHGYTF. In nucleotides, the CDR3 is TGTGCCAGCATACCGGACCGGGACAGACACGGCTACACCTTC.

The rearrangement links TRBV7-2 to TRBJ2-3, with D uncertain. The germline V gene has CDR1 SGHTA and CDR2 FQGNSA. Between the trimmed V and J ends, which lost 8 bases and 2 bases, there was a span of 14 bases. The CDR3 is 14 residues long. CDR3 in DNA: TGTGCCAGCGGGCGACGCTCTTTCACAGATACGCAGTATTTT. It encodes CASGRRSFTDTQYF.

The chain recombines TRBV6-5 with TRBJ1-2; TRBD1 might be the D (6 bases). Germline V CDR1 and CDR2: MNHEY, SVGAGI. The CDR3 covers 15 residues. V was cut by 2 bases and J by 3 bases, with 13 bases left in between. This chain's CDR3 is CASSYTTGAHYGYTF. The DNA of the CDR3 is TGTGCCAGCAGTTACACTACGGGGGCCCACTATGGCTACACCTTC.

The chain joins TRBV28 to TRBJ2-3, with TRBD2 as a possible D gene (6 bases). Germline values: CDR1 MDHEN, CDR2 SYDVKM. CDR3 length equals 14 residues. V was pared by 5 bases and J by 8 bases, with 17 bases between. CDR3 nucleotides: TGTGCCAGCAGTCTAGGACTGCCCGGGGGTACGCAGTATTTT. Its protein product is CASSLGLPGGTQYF.

This clone has only one observation. CDR3 loop: CAISGGQGSNYGYTF. The CDR3 bases are TGTGCCATCAGTGGAGGACAGGGCTCTAACTATGGCTACACCTTC. The chain links TRBV10-3 to TRBJ1-2; 8 bases align to TRBD1. Germline V CDR1 and CDR2: ENHRY, SYGVKD. V gave up 4 bases and J gave up 0 bases; unmatched junction bases: 4. This CDR3 contains 15 residues.

This chain connects TRBV28 to TRBJ1-5; D possibly corresponds to TRBD1 (5 bases). Germline V gene lookup returns CDR1 MDHEN and CDR2 SYDVKM. The length of the CDR3 is 16 residues. Trimming removed 2 bases at V and 7 bases at J, with 18 bases between. The CDR3 protein is CASSLKGLPVGQPQHF. The CDR3 region has the DNA TGTGCCAGCAGTTTAAAGGGACTCCCGGTAGGACAGCCCCAGCATTTT.

The chain combines TRBV9 with TRBJ1-3; TRBD1 might be the D (5 bases). From germline, CDR1 is SGDLS and CDR2 YYNGEE. The V end lost 4 bases, the J end lost 0 bases, and 11 bases lay between the germline ends. The CDR3 covers 15 residues. CDR3 residues: CASSRGPVSGNTIYF. The CDR3 region has the DNA TGTGCCAGCAGCCGGGGACCAGTCTCTGGAAACACCATATATTTT.

The chain links TRBV6-6 to TRBJ1-4; possible D gene TRBD1, 5 bases. The CDR3 loop spans 12 amino acids. V was cut by 10 bases and J by 7 bases, with 13 bases left in between. The germline CDR1 and CDR2 sequences are MNHNY and SVGAGI (reference sequence). This chain's CDR3 is CATRGGGEKLFF. In DNA form, the CDR3 reads TGTGCCACCCGGGGGGGAGGTGAAAAACTGTTTTTT.

This sequence joins TRBV28 and TRBJ2-5; D might be TRBD2 (5 bases). The closer fit of TRBJ2-7 to the DNA end suggests the J call may be wrong. The CDR3 sequence is 17 residues long. Germline CDR1 MDHEN, CDR2 SYDVKM. CDR3 DNA: TGTGCAGCGGTCCCACCAGCACCAACGACGGCCTCCTACGAGCAGTACTTC. Its protein product is CAAVPPAPTTASYEQYF.

The CDR3 spells CASSPGLDYNEQFF. The CDR3 DNA follows: TGTGCCAGCAGCCCCGGACTAGACTACAATGAGCAGTTCTTC. J is TRBJ2-1 and V is TRBV11-1, with 7 bases aligning to TRBD2. CDR1 is SGHAT, CDR2 FQDESV, per germline (reference sequence). The CDR3 sequence is 14 residues long. V gave up 5 bases and J gave up 3 bases; unmatched junction bases: 4.

This chain uses TRBV18 with TRBJ1-6; possibly TRBD1 for D (5 bases). Germline CDR1 KGHSH, CDR2 LQKENI. The CDR3 runs 14 residues. Trimming pared 6 bases from V and 8 bases from J, leaving 14 bases between. CDR3 sequence reads: CASSPQGSDSPLHF. In DNA form, the CDR3 reads TGTGCCAGCTCCCCCCAGGGTTCCGATTCACCCCTCCACTTT.

The CDR3 DNA follows: TGTGCCAGCAGCCAAGGGGGGGACTATGGCTACACCTTC. Its translation: CASSQGGDYGYTF. V is TRBV4-2 and J is TRBJ1-2, with a weak D call TRBD1 (5 bases). This CDR3 has 13 amino acids. In germline, CDR1 is LGHNA, CDR2 YNFKEQ. V was trimmed by 1 base and J by 3 bases, leaving 6 bases between them.

This chain links TRBV18 with TRBJ2-7; perhaps TRBD1 as D (7 bases). The CDR3 has 15 amino acids. CDR1 is KGHSH, CDR2 LQKENI, per germline. Deletions cut 0 bases from V and 2 bases from J, with 11 bases between. CDR3 in amino acids: CASSPPGGQTYEQYF. The CDR3 region has the DNA TGTGCCAGCTCACCACCGGGGGGACAGACCTACGAGCAGTACTTC.

This clone was seen just once. The rearrangement joins TRBV7-9 to TRBJ1-2; weak D call: TRBD1 (6 bases). Germline loops: CDR1 SEHNR, CDR2 FQNEAQ (reference sequence). V lost 5 bases to trimming and J lost 5 bases, with 15 bases between them. The CDR3 extends over 14 amino acids. The CDR3 nucleotides read TGTGCCAGCAGCCCACCGGGGGGCGGGTATGGCTACACCTTC. It codes for CASSPPGGGYGYTF.

The chain has TRBV7-3 and TRBJ2-7, with D possibly matching TRBD2 (6 bases). Germline values: CDR1 SGHTA, CDR2 FQGTGA. The CDR3 spans 15 residues. The V and J ends lost 2 bases and 2 bases respectively, with 13 bases between them. This CDR3 reads CASSLQYGGAYEQYF. The DNA of the CDR3 is TGTGCCAGCAGCTTACAGTACGGCGGGGCCTACGAGCAGTACTTC.